This T cell receptor (beta chain) was sequenced for a study of blood T cell repertoires in COVID-19. About the research overall: T cells, B-cell-depleted T cells, or PBMCs supplied cDNA or gDNA.

Germline V CDR1 and CDR2: MNHNY, SVGAGI (reference sequence). V was pared by 2 bases and J by 5 bases, with 14 bases between. The CDR3 contains 15 residues. Per the original methods: Using reference gene primer amplification, nucleated cell counts were estimated. Sequencing used immunoSEQ multiplex PCR; TCRdb keeps in-frame clones, though not all of them. V and J calls and clone size are those listed in that table; D and trimming were worked out from the DNA. The repertoire holds hundreds of thousands of clones, with roughly 86% as singletons. This TCR came from a woman in her twenties or thirties who had recovered from COVID-19. The specimen sequenced was PBMCs or T cells enriched from blood (not recorded which). The chain employs TRBV6-6 and TRBJ2-3; tentatively, D is TRBD2 (6 bases). The CDR3 loop is CASSYRGGAGDTQYF. The CDR3, as DNA: TGTGCCAGCAGTTACCGGGGCGGGGCAGGAGATACGCAGTATTTT.